This T cell receptor (beta chain) came from a study of T cell responses to AZD1222 COVID-19 vaccine. General observations from the study: Across the whole spike, CD4 TCRs peaked at regions 160-218 and 743-854. Only after the peak T cell response were repertoires sampled. Spike-specific TCR breadth and depth were elevated following two AZD1222 doses.

There are 14 residues in the CDR3. The V end was cut by 0 bases, the J end by 4 bases, with 6 bases between. Germline CDR1 MNHEY, CDR2 SVGEGT. With regard to this clone: What it binds is unknown.

The repertoire was sequenced with immunoSEQ multiplex PCR; TCRdb's copy has only in-frame clones and lacks some. The sample comprises around 220,000 clones, approximately 94% of which are singletons, and 1.5% to 2% rests with the top ten. This sequence joins TRBV6-2 or TRBV6-3 and TRBJ2-2; no clear D gene. The sample was peripheral blood, taken 28 days after the second dose of the MenACWY control vaccine. The TCR comes from an adult who received the MenACWY meningococcal vaccine as a control. CDR3 bases: TGTGCCAGCAGTTACTCTCTTCCCACCGGGGAGCTGTTTTTT. It codes for CASSYSLPTGELFF.